A single sample is the source of the 9 T cell receptor beta chains below, sequenced in a study of graft-versus-host responses after intestinal transplantation. Their target antigens are unknown. Here immunoSEQ multiplex PCR was the method, and the copy in TCRdb shows in-frame clones only, minus some. The sample records some 96,000 clones, over 75% being singletons. The sample was unstimulated CD4+ T cells sorted from spleen or lymph node cells, taken before transplant. All receptors derive from a human donor who was the organ donor for an intestinal transplant.

The chain links TRBV29-1 to TRBJ2-5; 13 bases line up with TRBD2. Germline V gene data show CDR1 as SQVTM and CDR2 as ANQGSEA. The CDR3 covers 16 residues. The junction had 8 bases not matched to a gene; V was cut back by 2 bases and J by 5 bases. CDR3 nucleotides: TGCAGCGTTGAACGGACTAGCGGGGGTCCTCGGGAGACCCAGTACTTC. Encoded protein: CSVERTSGGPRETQYF.

J is TRBJ1-3 and V is TRBV18; D uncertain. Germline V gene lookup returns CDR1 KGHSH and CDR2 LQKENI. This CDR3 is 16 amino acids long. Trimming removed 8 bases at V and 0 bases at J, with 17 bases between. CDR3 DNA: TGTGCCAGCCCCTCTAACATCGGGAGCTCTGGAAACACCATATATTTT. It yields the protein CASPSNIGSSGNTIYF.

This clone was seen just once. The chain uses TRBV21-1 and TRBJ1-1. TRBV21-1 is noted as a pseudogene. This CDR3 spans 12 amino acids. CDR3 DNA: TGTGCCAGCACCCGTGGGGGCACTGAAGCTTTCTTT. As protein: CASTRGGTEAFF.

The chain couples TRBV28 to TRBJ1-3, with TRBD1 matching over 8 bases. Looked up from germline, CDR1 is MDHEN and CDR2 is SYDVKM. The CDR3 spans 15 residues. After removal of 4 bases from V and 3 bases from J, the junction contained 5 bases not matched to a gene. The CDR3 region has the DNA TGTGCCAGCAGTTACGACAGGGGATATGGAAACACCATATATTTT. Its translation: CASSYDRGYGNTIYF. The variable domain in full, with the rest retrieved from reference TRBV28 and TRBJ1-3, is DVKVTQSSRYLVKRTGEKVFLECVQDMDHENMFWYRQDPGLGLRLIYFSYDVKMKEKGDIPEGYSVSREKKERFSLILESASTNQTSMYLCASSYDRGYGNTIYFGEGSWLTVV.

The rearrangement joins TRBV2 to TRBJ2-3, with TRBD2 as a possible D gene (6 bases). Trimming left V 4 bases short and J 1 base short, with 21 bases between. Germline CDR1 reads SNHLY; CDR2 reads FYNNEI. The CDR3 has 18 residues. This CDR3 is CASSVSPPGTYGTDTQYF. Written as DNA, the CDR3 is TGTGCCAGCAGTGTAAGTCCCCCAGGGACTTACGGCACAGATACGCAGTATTTT.

The V call is TRBV11-2, the J call TRBJ2-6, with 9 bases fitting TRBD1. Germline CDR1 SGHAT, CDR2 FQNNGV. The CDR3 consists of 16 residues. After removal of 5 bases from V and 3 bases from J, the junction contained 5 bases not matched to a gene. The DNA of the CDR3 is TGTGCCAGCAGCCGCGGACAGGGGTTTGGGGCCAACGTCCTGACTTTC. This encodes CASSRGQGFGANVLTF.

CDR3 amino acids: CASRANQGYAEAFF. Here the CDR3 DNA reads TGTGCCAGCAGGGCAAACCAGGGGTACGCTGAAGCTTTCTTT. The genes are TRBV2 and TRBJ1-1; a possible D gene is TRBD1 (6 bases). V shed 6 bases and J shed 6 bases, with 17 bases lying between them. Germline CDR1 is SNHLY and CDR2 is FYNNEI. The CDR3 has 14 residues.

J is TRBJ1-3 and V is TRBV6-1; 7 positions match TRBD1. This CDR3 spans 15 amino acids. CDR1 and CDR2 from the germline V gene are MNHNS and SASEGT. Unmatched junction bases numbered 7, after V lost 5 bases and J lost 3 bases. The CDR3: CASSNDRDFGNTIYF. CDR3 sequence (DNA): TGTGCCAGCAGTAACGACAGGGACTTTGGAAACACCATATATTTT.

The chain is built from TRBV19 and TRBJ1-1, with D unresolved. CDR3 length equals 12 residues. The germline gives CDR1 LNHDA, CDR2 SQIVND (reference sequence). Trimming removed 3 bases at V and 5 bases at J, with 7 bases between. CDR3: CASSMRETEAFF. The CDR3 nucleotides are TGTGCCAGTAGTATGAGAGAGACTGAAGCTTTCTTT.